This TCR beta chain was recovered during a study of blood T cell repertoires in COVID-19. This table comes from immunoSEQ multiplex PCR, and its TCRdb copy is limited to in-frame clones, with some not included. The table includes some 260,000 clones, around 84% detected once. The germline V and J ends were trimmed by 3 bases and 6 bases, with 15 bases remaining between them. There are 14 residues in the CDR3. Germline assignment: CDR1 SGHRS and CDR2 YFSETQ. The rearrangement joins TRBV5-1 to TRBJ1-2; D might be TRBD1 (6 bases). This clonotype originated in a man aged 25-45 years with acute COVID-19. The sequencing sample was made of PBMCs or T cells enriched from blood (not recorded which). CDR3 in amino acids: CASSWDGGRDGYTF. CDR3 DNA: TGCGCCAGCAGCTGGGACGGGGGGCGCGATGGCTACACCTTC. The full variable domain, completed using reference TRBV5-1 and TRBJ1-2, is KAGVTQTPRYLIKTRGQQVTLSCSPISGHRSVSWYQQTPGQGLQFLFEYFSETQRNKGNFPGRFSGRQFSNSRSEMNVSTLELGDSALYLCASSWDGGRDGYTFGSGTRLTVV.